This is a list of T cell receptor beta chains from one sample in a study of read filtering for tumor transcriptome and immune sequencing. TCRdb re-analysed the reads in MiXCR, keeping a single row per CDR3 protein. The sample yields 25,000 to 35,000 distinct CDR3 sequences, around 20% seen once. Sample: a population of CD138-negative cells sorted from bone marrow. The receptors here all came from a donor at least 40 years old with multiple myeloma. Both conserved end residues are part of each CDR3. Size values are once, few and many counts, or a class for expanded clones, and some rows have none.

many	TRBJ2-4	TRBV20-1	CSGSWDIQYF
many	TRBJ2-7	TRBV4-1	CASSQDRPYEQYF
many	TRBJ1-2	TRBV2	CASSGSGVANYGYTF
many	TRBJ2-5	TRBV5-1	CASSYTSGGIQETQYF
many	TRBJ2-2	TRBV7-9	CAHRGVAGELFF
many	TRBJ2-1	TRBV20-1	CSAPKFGLAGGGNEQFF
few	TRBJ2-1	TRBV28	CASSYTDEQFF
NA	TRBJ2-3	TRBV11-2	CASSSGTFGTDTQYF
many	TRBJ2-5	TRBV9	CASSRGETQYF
many	TRBJ1-5	TRBV20-1	CSALSQGPTYQPQHF
many	TRBJ2-3	TRBV20-1	CSAGDRLTDTQYF
many	TRBJ2-3	TRBV20-1	CSAQTGRDTQYF
many	TRBJ2-1	TRBV7-8	CASSTPAGVYNEQFF
many	TRBJ2-5	TRBV4-1	CASSQIFQETQYF
many	TRBJ1-5	TRBV4-1	CASSQLGNQPQHF
many	TRBJ1-1	TRBV6-5	CASSYSYASGNTEAFF
many	TRBJ1-5	TRBV19	CASSIASQALNQPQHF
NA	TRBJ2-7	TRBV7-8	CASSLGGAADSSYEQYF
NA	TRBJ2-2	TRBV6-2/TRBV6-3	CASPLGALGSTGELFF
large	TRBJ2-1	TRBV4-2	CASCLAGSSYNEQFF
NA	TRBJ2-2	TRBV3-1	CASTAGGYTGELFF
many	TRBJ2-5	TRBV5-1	CASQAGQGETQYF